This entry lists 26 T cell receptor beta chains sequenced from one sample in a study of vaccination and CD4 T cells after COVID-19. Their target antigens are unknown. With the Oncomine TCR Beta short-read assay, DNA from cultured CD4+ T cells was sequenced. One entry per CDR3 protein, called by TCRdb with MiXCR from the PCR reads. The data hold under 25,000 distinct CDR3 sequences, with roughly two fifths observed a single time. Regarding treatment: roughly 10-day PBMC culture with coronavirus spike peptide pools or control peptides (ViraFEST assay). The sample consisted of CD4+ T cells from blood, cultured in vitro, taken before SARS-CoV-2 vaccination. These receptors came from a human donor who had recovered from COVID-19.

The chain links TRBV20-1 to TRBJ1-1; D perhaps matches TRBD1 (6 bases). The CDR3 covers 14 residues. V lost 2 bases, J lost 7 bases, and 17 bases lay in between. From germline, CDR1 is DFQATT and CDR2 SNEGSKA (reference sequence). The CDR3 region has the DNA TGCAGTGCTAGACAGCCGACAGGCTGGCTTGAAGCTTTCTTT. It specifies CSARQPTGWLEAFF.

This chain links TRBV5-4 with TRBJ1-1; TRBD1 might be the D (5 bases). V shed 10 bases and J shed 4 bases, with 17 bases lying between them. Germline-derived CDR1 and CDR2 are SGHNT and YYREEE (reference sequence). CDR3 length: 13 residues. The CDR3, as DNA: TGTGCCGTCTCGGCAGGGCGAAGCACTGAAGCTTTCTTT. It encodes CAVSAGRSTEAFF.

The chain links TRBV7-3 to TRBJ2-1; D is uncertain. The CDR3 length is 14 residues. Trimming removed 1 base at V and 5 bases at J, with 9 bases between. CDR1 and CDR2 from the germline V gene are SGHTA and FQGTGA. The CDR3 DNA follows: TGTGCCAGCAGCTTAATGTGGGGTGACAATGAGCAGTTCTTC. It yields the protein CASSLMWGDNEQFF.

V is TRBV28 and J is TRBJ1-5, with TRBD1 identical over 9 bases. The CDR3 is 18 amino acids. V gave up 6 bases and J gave up 0 bases; unmatched junction bases: 12. Germline V lookup: CDR1 MDHEN, CDR2 SYDVKM. The CDR3 reads CASSPGTGPFYSNQPQHF. The CDR3 DNA reads TGTGCCAGCAGCCCCGGGACAGGGCCCTTCTATAGCAATCAGCCCCAGCATTTT.

This clonotype was recorded only once. This sequence joins TRBV5-5 and TRBJ1-5, with 7 bases lining up with TRBD1. CDR3 length equals 18 residues. The germline V gene encodes CDR1 SGHKS and CDR2 YYEKEE (reference sequence). V shed 4 bases and J 6 bases; nucleotides not matched to a gene: 19. The DNA of the CDR3 is TGTGCCAGCAGCCCCACAGACCGAGGGGGCCTGCAGGGTCAGCCCCAGCATTTT. Its translation is CASSPTDRGGLQGQPQHF.

The V gene is TRBV25-1, the J gene TRBJ1-6; perhaps TRBD1 as D (6 bases). The CDR3 spans 14 residues. V dropped 4 bases and J dropped 10 bases, with 14 bases sitting between them. Germline V gene lookup returns CDR1 MGHDK and CDR2 SYGVNS. CDR3 sequence reads: CASSVTGGVSPLHF. CDR3 bases: TGTGCCAGCAGTGTGACAGGAGGGGTCTCACCCCTCCACTTT.

This chain links TRBV6-1 with TRBJ1-6; D gene unclear. This CDR3 comprises 16 residues. Germline loops: CDR1 MNHNS, CDR2 SASEGT. Trimming pared 4 bases from V and 0 bases from J, leaving 10 bases between. In DNA, the CDR3 is TGTGCCAGCAGTGGGGCCCTTAGCTCCTATAATTCACCCCTCCACTTT. Translation gives CASSGALSSYNSPLHF.

The chain carries TRBV20-1 and TRBJ2-1; either TRBD1 or TRBD2 may supply D (5 bases each). The germline V gene encodes CDR1 DFQATT and CDR2 SNEGSKA (reference sequence). Trimming took 0 bases from V and 4 from J, leaving 13 bases between them. The CDR3 runs 15 residues. The CDR3 bases are TGCAGTGCTAGAGATCTCCGTGGGACGTACAATGAGCAGTTCTTC. Its translation: CSARDLRGTYNEQFF.

This chain connects TRBV6-2 or TRBV6-3 to TRBJ1-1; 7 bases map to TRBD1. V lost 6 bases and J lost 8; bases outside the gene matches: 3. CDR1 MNHEY and CDR2 SVGEGT come from the germline V gene. CDR3 length equals 11 residues. Written as DNA, the CDR3 is TGTGCCAGCAGGGACAGGAGGGAAGCTTTCTTT. Encoded protein: CASRDRREAFF.

The chain recombines TRBV3-1 with TRBJ2-5; D possibly corresponds to TRBD2 (6 bases). CDR3 size: 17 residues. Germline V gene lookup returns CDR1 LGHDT and CDR2 YNNKEL (reference sequence). The V end was cut by 2 bases, the J end by 4 bases, with 20 bases between. CDR3 sequence (DNA): TGTGCCAGCAGCCAAAGGGGTATTGGACTACTACGAGAGACCCAGTACTTC. This encodes CASSQRGIGLLRETQYF.

This clonotype has only a few counts. The genes are TRBV19 and TRBJ1-1; 7 bases match TRBD1. Unmatched junction bases numbered 6, after V lost 7 bases and J lost 7 bases. The CDR3 is 12 amino acids. The germline CDR1 and CDR2 sequences are LNHDA and SQIVND (reference sequence). CDR3 amino acids: CASTPGGGEAFF. In DNA form, the CDR3 reads TGTGCCAGTACCCCAGGGGGGGGTGAAGCTTTCTTT.

The chain uses TRBV2 and TRBJ2-5; TRBD1 agrees at 7 bases. This CDR3 has 13 residues. V lost 5 bases and J lost 1; bases outside the gene matches: 1. CDR1 SNHLY and CDR2 FYNNEI come from the germline V gene. The CDR3 here is CASSRDSQETQYF. The CDR3 nucleotides are TGTGCCAGCAGTCGGGACAGCCAAGAGACCCAGTACTTC.

The chain couples TRBV19 to TRBJ2-2; 8 bases are shared with TRBD2. The length of the CDR3 is 17 residues. The germline CDR1 and CDR2 sequences are LNHDA and SQIVND (reference sequence). With 5 bases clipped from V and 1 base from J, the junction kept 9 bases outside the gene matches. The CDR3 coding sequence is TGTGCCAGTAGTCGTACCGGGACTAGAGGGAACACCGGGGAGCTGTTTTTT. Translated: CASSRTGTRGNTGELFF.

The chain joins TRBV6-1 to TRBJ2-2; 7 nucleotides match TRBD2. Germline CDR1 reads MNHNS; CDR2 reads SASEGT. V lost 6 bases, J lost 4 bases, and 17 bases stayed unmatched. The CDR3 runs to 18 residues. The CDR3 DNA reads as TGTGCCAGCAGCGACACTACCGGGGCGGGAGAGGGCACCGGGGAGCTGTTTTTT. Its translation: CASSDTTGAGEGTGELFF.

The CDR3 reads CASSLKRATTDTQYF. Here the CDR3 DNA reads TGTGCCAGCAGCTTAAAACGGGCGACCACAGATACGCAGTATTTT. The chain is built from TRBV11-3 and TRBJ2-3; D not certain. CDR3 length: 15 amino acids. V was trimmed by 2 bases and J by 2 bases, leaving 11 bases between them. Germline-derived CDR1 and CDR2 are SGHNT and YENEEA.

V is TRBV6-1 and J is TRBJ2-1; D gene uncertain. The V end was cut by 11 bases, the J end by 2 bases, with 13 bases between. The germline gives CDR1 MNHNS, CDR2 SASEGT. The CDR3 spans 13 residues. For the CDR3, the DNA is TGTGCCGGCTCCGACGGCGCCTACAATGAGCAGTTCTTC. Translation gives CAGSDGAYNEQFF.

The genes are TRBV15 and TRBJ2-1; no firm D call. From germline, CDR1 is LNHNV and CDR2 YYDKDF (reference sequence). The CDR3 consists of 16 residues. V was clipped by 0 bases and J by 2 bases, with 11 bases between them. CDR3 DNA: TGTGCCACCAGCAGAGAACAGCCCTACACCTACAATGAGCAGTTCTTC. It specifies CATSREQPYTYNEQFF.

This clonotype was counted between two and nine times. The chain couples TRBV15 to TRBJ2-1; 11 bases line up with TRBD2. This CDR3 has 15 residues. After removal of 3 bases from V and 2 bases from J, the junction contained 0 bases not matched to a gene. The germline gives CDR1 LNHNV, CDR2 YYDKDF (reference sequence). CDR3 residues: CATSSSGRAYNEQFF. The CDR3 DNA reads as TGTGCCACCAGCAGTAGCGGGAGGGCCTACAATGAGCAGTTCTTC.

This chain uses TRBV7-2 with TRBJ1-2; D is unclear. V was trimmed by 5 bases and J by 3 bases, leaving 7 bases between them. This CDR3 comprises 12 residues. The V gene's germline CDR1 is SGHTA and CDR2 FQGNSA. The CDR3 DNA follows: TGTGCCAGCAGCCCAGAGGACTATGGCTACACCTTC. Its translation is CASSPEDYGYTF.

The chain's CDR3 is CASSHSPGGGSPLHF. In DNA, the CDR3 is TGTGCCAGCAGTCATTCCCCCGGGGGAGGATCACCCCTCCACTTT. The chain couples TRBV6-2 or TRBV6-3 to TRBJ1-6, with D maybe TRBD1 (5 bases). The CDR3 consists of 15 residues. The germline V gene encodes CDR1 MNHEY and CDR2 SVGEGT. Trimming took off 5 bases at V and 10 bases at J, with 18 bases between the two ends.

V gene TRBV6-2 or TRBV6-3 combines with J gene TRBJ1-2; D is ambiguous. CDR3 length: 12 amino acids. The germline CDR1 and CDR2 sequences are MNHEY and SVGEGT. The V and J ends lost 5 bases and 8 bases respectively, with 12 bases between them. The CDR3, as DNA: TGTGCCAGCAGTCCGGTGGGCGAAGGCTACACCTTC. Protein product: CASSPVGEGYTF.

V usage is TRBV7-6 and J usage is TRBJ2-5; 8 nucleotides align to TRBD2. Germline-derived CDR1 and CDR2 are SGHVS and FNYEAQ. V gave up 5 bases and J gave up 3 bases; unmatched junction bases: 11. The CDR3 covers 16 residues. The CDR3 region is CASSPLSSGGKETQYF. The CDR3 DNA reads TGTGCCAGCAGCCCCCTATCCTCGGGAGGGAAAGAGACCCAGTACTTC.

This clonotype came up a few times. This chain uses TRBV7-9 with TRBJ1-1; D possibly corresponds to TRBD1 (6 bases). The CDR3 runs 15 residues. The V end was cut by 5 bases, the J end by 0 bases, with 13 bases between. Germline values: CDR1 SEHNR, CDR2 FQNEAQ (reference sequence). The CDR3 region is CASSPKYRVNTEAFF. The CDR3 DNA reads as TGTGCCAGCAGCCCTAAATACAGGGTGAACACTGAAGCTTTCTTT.

V gene TRBV10-1 combines with J gene TRBJ1-6; TRBD1 agrees at 7 bases. Per the germline V gene, CDR1 is WNHNN and CDR2 is SYGVQD (reference sequence). The CDR3 spans 13 residues. With 5 bases clipped from V and 8 bases from J, the junction kept 3 bases outside the gene matches. CDR3 sequence (DNA): TGCGCCAGCAGTTTAGACAGGGATTCACCCCTCCACTTT. It is translated as CASSLDRDSPLHF.

This clonotype has only a few counts. V is TRBV2 and J is TRBJ1-1; D perhaps matches TRBD1 (5 bases). Looked up from germline, CDR1 is SNHLY and CDR2 is FYNNEI. The CDR3 runs to 14 residues. V shed 5 bases and J shed 1 base, with 11 bases lying between them. CDR3 residues: CASSLPGTNTEAFF. CDR3 bases: TGTGCCAGCAGTCTGCCCGGGACGAACACTGAAGCTTTCTTT.

This clonotype came up a few times. CDR3 residues: CASSERGNSRGRGYTF. DNA of the CDR3: TGTGCCAGCAGTGAGAGGGGGAACAGTCGGGGGCGCGGCTACACCTTC. The V call is TRBV6-1, the J call TRBJ1-2; D may be TRBD1 (6 bases). The germline V gene has CDR1 MNHNS and CDR2 SASEGT. Trimming pared 3 bases from V and 8 bases from J, leaving 22 bases between. The CDR3 contains 16 residues.